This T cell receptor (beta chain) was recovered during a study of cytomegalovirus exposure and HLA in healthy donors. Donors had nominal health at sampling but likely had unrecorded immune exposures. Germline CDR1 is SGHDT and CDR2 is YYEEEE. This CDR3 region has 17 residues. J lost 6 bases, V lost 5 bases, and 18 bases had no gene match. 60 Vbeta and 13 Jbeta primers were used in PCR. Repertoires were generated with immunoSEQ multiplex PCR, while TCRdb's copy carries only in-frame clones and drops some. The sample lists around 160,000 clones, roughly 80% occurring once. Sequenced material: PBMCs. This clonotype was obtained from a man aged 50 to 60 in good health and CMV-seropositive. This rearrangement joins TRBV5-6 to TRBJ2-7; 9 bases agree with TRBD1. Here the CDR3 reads CASSMATGGVSLSEQYF. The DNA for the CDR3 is TGTGCCAGCAGTATGGCTACAGGGGGCGTTTCTCTAAGCGAGCAGTACTTC.